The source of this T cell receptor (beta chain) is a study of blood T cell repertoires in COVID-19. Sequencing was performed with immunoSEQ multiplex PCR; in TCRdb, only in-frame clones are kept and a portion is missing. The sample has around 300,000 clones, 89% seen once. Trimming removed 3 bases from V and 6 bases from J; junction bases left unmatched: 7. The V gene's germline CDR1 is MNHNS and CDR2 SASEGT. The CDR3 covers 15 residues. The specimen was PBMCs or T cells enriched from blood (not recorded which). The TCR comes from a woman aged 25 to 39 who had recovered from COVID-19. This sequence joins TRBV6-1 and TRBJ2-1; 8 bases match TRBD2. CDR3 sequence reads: CASSDPAGVANEQFF. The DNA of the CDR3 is TGTGCCAGCAGTGACCCAGCGGGAGTTGCCAATGAGCAGTTCTTC.